This is a list of T cell receptor beta chains from one sample in a study of blood T cell repertoires in COVID-19. Clones were read by immunoSEQ multiplex PCR, and TCRdb kept only the in-frame ones, dropping some. Of some 150,000 clones listed, approximately 84% are singletons. What was sequenced was peripheral blood. All receptors derive from a woman aged 55-70 years with acute or convalescent COVID-19. CDR3s include the opening cysteine and the closing phenylalanine or tryptophan. Fields, in order: D gene, V gene, clone size, J gene, CDR3 DNA, CDR3 protein. D genes are given only for firm matches. Expanded clones get a size class; other rows say once, few or many, or leave the size out.

>-|TRBV4-3|-|TRBJ1-2
TGCGCCAGCAGCCAAGAAAGGATGAACCGGGAGGGTACTGGCTACACCTTC
CASSQERMNREGTGYTF
>-|TRBV27|-|TRBJ2-2
TGTGCCAGCAGGGAACAAGGGGTGGCGAACACCGGGGAGCTGTTTTTT
CASREQGVANTGELFF
>TRBD1|TRBV28|-|TRBJ1-4
TGTGCCAGCAGTTCTCCGACAGGGACTAATGAAAAACTGTTTTTT
CASSSPTGTNEKLFF
>-|TRBV7-9|-|TRBJ2-7
TGTGCTTCCCAGGCCAGGGGCTCCTACGAGCAGTACTTC
CASQARGSYEQYF
>-|TRBV10-3|-|TRBJ1-2
TGTGCCATCAGTGTTGGCAGGGTCGACTATGGCTACACCTTC
CAISVGRVDYGYTF
>TRBD2|TRBV5-4|once|TRBJ2-5
TGTGCCAGCAGCTTGCCCCGACTAGCGGGACAAGAGACCCAGTACTTC
CASSLPRLAGQETQYF
>TRBD1|TRBV11-2|-|TRBJ1-5
TGTGCCAGCAGCTCCGGGACAGGGGGATTAAGTCAGCCCCAGCATTTT
CASSSGTGGLSQPQHF
>-|TRBV28|-|TRBJ1-1
TGTGCCAGCAGTTTAGGGGGGGCGGTAACTGAAGCTTTCTTT
CASSLGGAVTEAFF
>-|TRBV12-3/TRBV12-4|-|TRBJ2-2
TGTGCCAGCAGTACAGGCCCTTGGGAGCTGTTTTTT
CASSTGPWELFF
>-|TRBV11-2|-|TRBJ2-7
TGTGCCAGCAGCTTAAGCGGTAAAGTCTACGAGCAGTACTTC
CASSLSGKVYEQYF
>TRBD1|TRBV28|once|TRBJ1-4
TGTGCCAGCAGATCGGGACAGCCATCAGAAAAACTGTTTTTT
CASRSGQPSEKLFF
>-|TRBV18|-|TRBJ1-4
TGTGCCAGCTCACAATTAAATGAAAAACTGTTTTTT
CASSQLNEKLFF
>TRBD1|TRBV28|-|TRBJ1-6
TGTGCCAGCAGACCCGGGACAGATTATAATTCACCCCTCCACTTT
CASRPGTDYNSPLHF
>-|TRBV28|-|TRBJ1-2
TGTGCCAGCAGTTTCGGGGTGTCCTATGGCTACACCTTC
CASSFGVSYGYTF
>-|TRBV3-1/TRBV3-2|-|TRBJ1-6
TGTGCCAGACGAGGGTCGGGCAACAATAATTCACCCCTCCACTTT
CARRGSGNNNSPLHF
>-|TRBV19|-|TRBJ1-2
TGTGCCAGTAGTATTGTCGGACACCAGCCTTATGGCTACACCTTC
CASSIVGHQPYGYTF
>TRBD1|TRBV11-3|few|TRBJ2-7
TGTGCCAGCAGCTCCCGGACAGGCCTCGACTACGAGCAGTACTTC
CASSSRTGLDYEQYF
>-|TRBV27|-|TRBJ1-1
TGTGCCAGCAGTTTATCGAGTATAGGGAGGGGCACTGAAGCTTTCTTT
CASSLSSIGRGTEAFF
>-|TRBV5-1|-|TRBJ1-1
TGCGCCAGCAGCTTGATAACCGGGATGAACACTGAAGCTTTCTTT
CASSLITGMNTEAFF
>TRBD1|TRBV25-1|-|TRBJ2-2
TGTGCCAGCAGTCCCGGGACAGGGCGAACCGGGGAGCTGTTTTTT
CASSPGTGRTGELFF